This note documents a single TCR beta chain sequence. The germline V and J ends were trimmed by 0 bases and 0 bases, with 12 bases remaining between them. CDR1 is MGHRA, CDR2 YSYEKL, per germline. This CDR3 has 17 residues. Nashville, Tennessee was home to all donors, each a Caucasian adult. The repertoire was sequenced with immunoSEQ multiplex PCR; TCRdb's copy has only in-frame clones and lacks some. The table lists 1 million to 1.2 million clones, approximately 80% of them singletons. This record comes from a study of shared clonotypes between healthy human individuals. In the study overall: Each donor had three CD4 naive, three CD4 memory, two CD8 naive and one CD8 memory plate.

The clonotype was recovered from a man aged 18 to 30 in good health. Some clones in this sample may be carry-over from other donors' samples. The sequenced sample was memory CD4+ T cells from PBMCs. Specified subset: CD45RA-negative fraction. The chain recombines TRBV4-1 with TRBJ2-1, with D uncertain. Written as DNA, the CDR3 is TGCGCCAGCAGCCAAGATTTCACAGAGAGCTCCTACAATGAGCAGTTCTTC. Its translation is CASSQDFTESSYNEQFF.